Listed here are 10 T cell receptor beta chains from one sample, sequenced in a study of blood T cell repertoires in COVID-19. Method: immunoSEQ multiplex PCR; TCRdb's copy keeps in-frame clones and lacks some. The data hold approximately 160,000 clones, with over 80% observed a single time. Sequencing was performed on peripheral blood. The receptors were sampled from a woman aged 55-69 years with acute or convalescent COVID-19.

V usage is TRBV14 and J usage is TRBJ1-1; D gene ambiguous. This CDR3 has 13 amino acids. V gave up 1 base and J gave up 4 bases, with 7 bases separating them. Per germline, CDR1 SGHDN and CDR2 FVKESK. CDR3 coding DNA: TGTGCCAGCAGCCAAGGGCGACTCACTGAAGCTTTCTTT. This encodes CASSQGRLTEAFF.

J is TRBJ1-3 and V is TRBV7-9; possible D gene TRBD1, 5 bases. Germline lookup yields CDR1 SEHNR and CDR2 FQNEAQ (reference sequence). V was trimmed by 3 bases and J by 0 bases, leaving 9 bases between them. This CDR3 spans 15 amino acids. DNA of the CDR3: TGTGCCAGCAGCTTTGCGGGGACCTCTGGAAACACCATATATTTT. Protein sequence: CASSFAGTSGNTIYF.

The chain uses TRBV27 and TRBJ1-1; maybe TRBD1 (6 bases). Germline CDR1 is MNHEY and CDR2 is SMNVEV (reference sequence). Trimming removed 3 bases from V and 1 base from J, with 15 bases in between. This CDR3 spans 16 amino acids. The CDR3 nucleotides are TGTGCCAGCAGTTTTTTCGCAGGGGCCCCGAACACTGAAGCTTTCTTT. Its protein product is CASSFFAGAPNTEAFF.

The chain couples TRBV4-3 to TRBJ1-1; TRBD1 is a possible D gene (6 bases). The CDR3 runs to 15 residues. Trimming cost V 0 bases and J 7 bases, with 15 bases left between them. CDR1 is LGHNA and CDR2 is YSLEER in the germline V gene. The CDR3 loop is CASSQDNERGNEAFF. The CDR3 DNA is TGCGCCAGCAGCCAAGATAACGAGAGGGGGAATGAAGCTTTCTTT.

J is TRBJ1-2 and V is TRBV5-4, with 10 bases aligning to TRBD1. The germline V gene has CDR1 SGHNT and CDR2 YYREEE (reference sequence). CDR3 length equals 16 residues. Trimming at V came to 2 bases and at J to 6 bases, leaving 10 bases not matched to a gene. CDR3 in amino acids: CASSFALVGTGDGYTF. CDR3 nucleotides: TGTGCCAGCAGCTTCGCCCTCGTCGGGACAGGGGATGGCTACACCTTC.

The chain has TRBV6-5 and TRBJ1-1, with D perhaps matching TRBD1 (5 bases). V was trimmed by 6 bases and J by 4 bases, leaving 15 bases between them. Germline V gene lookup returns CDR1 MNHEY and CDR2 SVGAGI. The CDR3 runs to 14 residues. The CDR3 DNA reads TGTGCCAGCAGCTTCGGGGGGAAGAGCACTGAAGCTTTCTTT. Translated: CASSFGGKSTEAFF.

The CDR3 coding sequence is TGTGCCAGCAGCTTGACCGGGACAGGGGGCACAGATACGCAGTATTTT. This translates into CASSLTGTGGTDTQYF. The chain couples TRBV5-5 to TRBJ2-3; 10 nucleotides align to TRBD1. CDR1 is SGHKS, CDR2 YYEKEE, per germline (reference sequence). CDR3 length: 16 amino acids. V lost 1 base, J lost 1 base, and 3 bases stayed unmatched. The whole variable domain, remainder taken from reference TRBV5-5 and TRBJ2-3, is DAGVTQSPTHLIKTRGQQVTLRCSPISGHKSVSWYQQVLGQGPQFIFQYYEKEERGRGNFPDRFSARQFPNYSSELNVNALLLGDSALYLCASSLTGTGGTDTQYFGPGTRLTVL.

This chain links TRBV3-1 (or the pseudogene TRBV3-2) with TRBJ2-7; possibly TRBD1 for D (5 bases). The V end was cut by 4 bases, the J end by 7 bases, with 11 bases between. Germline-derived CDR1 and CDR2 are LGHDT and YNNKEL (reference sequence). The CDR3 is 12 residues long. CDR3 in amino acids: CASSPLKGEQYF. DNA for the CDR3: TGTGCCAGCAGCCCGCTTAAGGGGGAGCAGTACTTC.

CDR3 residues: CASSLGQSGNTIYF. As DNA, the CDR3 is TGTGCCAGCAGCTTAGGCCAGTCTGGAAACACCATATATTTT. The chain is built from TRBV7-2 and TRBJ1-3; D remains ambiguous. V was trimmed by 1 base and J by 1 base, leaving 5 bases between them. There are 14 residues in the CDR3. The V gene's germline CDR1 is SGHTA and CDR2 FQGNSA.

The chain carries TRBV7-2 and TRBJ2-7, with D maybe TRBD2 (7 bases). Trimming removed 1 base from V and 3 bases from J, with 16 bases in between. The CDR3 covers 16 residues. In germline, CDR1 is SGHTA, CDR2 FQGNSA. The CDR3 loop reads CASSLGSGGAGYEQYF. For the CDR3, the DNA is TGTGCCAGCAGCTTAGGATCGGGGGGCGCGGGCTACGAGCAGTACTTC.